The 10 T cell receptor beta chains reported below all come from one sample, sequenced in a study of beta chain features in type 1 diabetes. These TCRs' antigens remain unknown. Study-wide points: TCRB CDR3 length was moderately but significantly reduced in all four CD4+ subsets of Type 1 diabetes patients.

Reverse transcribing all isolated RNA meant expressed TCRB transcripts were sequenced. This table comes from immunoSEQ multiplex PCR, and its TCRdb copy is limited to in-frame clones, with some not included. This sample has around 650,000 clones, with 9.5% to 15% found just once. Sequences were obtained from naive CD4+ T cells from blood. Receptors were obtained from a man aged 25-45 years with type 1 diabetes.

The chain uses TRBV6-5 and TRBJ2-3, with D perhaps matching TRBD2 (6 bases). Trimming took off 2 bases at V and 2 bases at J, with 11 bases between the two ends. From germline, CDR1 is MNHEY and CDR2 SVGAGI. There are 15 residues in the CDR3. CDR3 bases: TGTGCCAGCAGTTACCGGGGGTTCCTCACAGATACGCAGTATTTT. This codes for CASSYRGFLTDTQYF.

This clone occurred a few times. The V gene is TRBV19, the J gene TRBJ2-7; no clear D. This CDR3 comprises 12 residues. Per germline, CDR1 LNHDA and CDR2 SQIVND (reference sequence). V lost 2 bases and J 3 bases, leaving 5 bases between the germline ends. DNA for the CDR3: TGTGCCAGTAGTATATCCCGCTACGAGCAGTACTTC. Residues: CASSISRYEQYF.

This chain links TRBV7-6 with TRBJ2-6; D is uncertain. The germline V gene encodes CDR1 SGHVS and CDR2 FNYEAQ. There are 14 residues in the CDR3. Trimming shortened V by 2 bases and J by 1 base, and 3 bases separated the two germline ends. For the CDR3, the DNA is TGTGCCAGCAGCTTACGGTCTGGGGCCAACGTCCTGACTTTC. It specifies CASSLRSGANVLTF.

The rearrangement uses TRBV9 and TRBJ2-3, with a weak D call TRBD2 (7 bases). V lost 4 bases and J 0 bases, leaving 15 bases between the germline ends. There are 16 residues in the CDR3. The germline CDR1 and CDR2 sequences are SGDLS and YYNGEE. The DNA for the CDR3 is TGTGCCAGCAGCCTTAGAGGGGGGGTCAGCACAGATACGCAGTATTTT. This translates into CASSLRGGVSTDTQYF. The whole variable domain, filled in from reference TRBV9 and TRBJ2-3, reads DSGVTQTPKHLITATGQRVTLRCSPRSGDLSVYWYQQSLDQGLQFLIQYYNGEERAKGNILERFSAQQFPDLHSELNLSSLELGDSALYFCASSLRGGVSTDTQYFGPGTRLTVL.

This clone was seen only a few times. The J gene is TRBJ2-3, the V gene TRBV18; D uncertain. Trimming took 0 bases from V and 3 from J, leaving 13 bases between them. The CDR3 is made up of 16 amino acids. Germline V gene lookup returns CDR1 KGHSH and CDR2 LQKENI. The CDR3 reads CASSPPSIPTTDTQYF. Here the CDR3 DNA reads TGTGCCAGCTCACCACCGAGCATCCCTACTACAGATACGCAGTATTTT.

Concerning this clone: The same CDR3 can be traced to other DNA sequences in this sample. This rearrangement joins TRBV2 to TRBJ1-2; 9 bases are shared with TRBD1. Germline assignment: CDR1 SNHLY and CDR2 FYNNEI. CDR3 length: 14 amino acids. V was clipped by 1 base and J by 8 bases; unmatched bases: 5. The DNA for the CDR3 is TGTGCCAGCAGTGAAGAGGGACAGGGCTACGGCTACACCTTC. Translating gives CASSEEGQGYGYTF.

In its sample, this clone was seen a few times. V usage is TRBV28 and J usage is TRBJ2-5; tentative D call: TRBD2 (5 bases). Deletions cut 1 base from V and 8 bases from J, with 11 bases between. The CDR3 runs to 13 residues. Per the germline V gene, CDR1 is MDHEN and CDR2 is SYDVKM. CDR3: CASSLSSGSTQYF. In DNA form, the CDR3 reads TGTGCCAGCAGTTTATCCTCGGGGAGTACCCAGTACTTC.

This clone showed up just once. The chain uses TRBV5-1 and TRBJ1-3, with 9 bases identical to TRBD1. This CDR3 has 18 amino acids. Per germline, CDR1 SGHRS and CDR2 YFSETQ. Trimming took 1 base from V and 0 from J; bases not matched to a gene: 8. The CDR3 DNA sequence: TGCGCCAGCAGCTTGTCTGGGACAGGGCTCCACTCTGGAAACACCATATATTTT. Translation: CASSLSGTGLHSGNTIYF.

V usage is TRBV7-2 and J usage is TRBJ2-1; 8 bases fit TRBD2. J lost 3 bases, V lost 0 bases, and 7 bases had no gene match. The CDR3 sequence is 17 residues long. CDR1 and CDR2 from the germline V gene are SGHTA and FQGNSA. Here the CDR3 reads CASSLAGTSGNYNEQFF. The CDR3 bases are TGTGCCAGCAGCTTAGCGGGCACTAGCGGCAACTACAATGAGCAGTTCTTC. The whole variable domain, remainder taken from reference TRBV7-2 and TRBJ2-1, is GAGVSQSPSNKVTEKGKDVELRCDPISGHTALYWYRQSLGQGLEFLIYFQGNSAPDKSGLPSDRFSAERTGGSVSTLTIQRTQQEDSAVYLCASSLAGTSGNYNEQFFGPGTRLTVL.

This clone has only a few counts. The chain links TRBV7-8 to TRBJ1-2; D not resolved. This CDR3 comprises 14 residues. The ends were cut back, 0 bases at V and 7 bases at J, with 12 bases in the middle. Germline lookup yields CDR1 SGHVS and CDR2 FQNEAQ. CDR3 DNA: TGTGCCAGCAGCTTAGCCGAGGGTTTTCGTGGCTACACCTTC. Protein product: CASSLAEGFRGYTF.